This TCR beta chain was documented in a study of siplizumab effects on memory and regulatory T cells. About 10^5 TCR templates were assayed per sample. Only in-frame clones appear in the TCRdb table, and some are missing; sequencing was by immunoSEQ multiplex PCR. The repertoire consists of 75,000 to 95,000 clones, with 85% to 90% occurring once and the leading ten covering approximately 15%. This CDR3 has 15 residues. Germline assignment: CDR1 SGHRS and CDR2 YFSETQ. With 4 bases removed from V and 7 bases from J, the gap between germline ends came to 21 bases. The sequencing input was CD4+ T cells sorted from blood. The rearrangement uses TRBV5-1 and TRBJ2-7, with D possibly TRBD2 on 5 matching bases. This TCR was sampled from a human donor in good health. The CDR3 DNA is TGCGCCAGCAGCGCTACTAGAGGAGCGATGGGGGAGCAGTACTTC. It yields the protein CASSATRGAMGEQYF.